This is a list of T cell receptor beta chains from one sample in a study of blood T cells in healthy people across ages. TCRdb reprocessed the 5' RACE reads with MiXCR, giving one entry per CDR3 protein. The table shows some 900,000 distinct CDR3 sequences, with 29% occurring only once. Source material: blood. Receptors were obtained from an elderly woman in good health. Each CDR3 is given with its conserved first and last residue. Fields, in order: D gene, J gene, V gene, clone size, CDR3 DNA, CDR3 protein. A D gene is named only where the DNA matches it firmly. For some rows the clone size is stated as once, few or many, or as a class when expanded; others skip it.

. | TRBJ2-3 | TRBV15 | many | TGTGCCACCAGCAGAGATGTGCGAACCCGGGGAGATACGCAGTATTTT | CATSRDVRTRGDTQYF
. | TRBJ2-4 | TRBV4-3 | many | TGCGCCAGCAGCCAAGAGACGGGTCTCGTAGCCAAAAACATTCAGTACTTC | CASSQETGLVAKNIQYF
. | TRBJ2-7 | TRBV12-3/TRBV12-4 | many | TGTGCCAGCAGCTTCGACGATGATTGGCCCTACGAGCAGTACTTC | CASSFDDDWPYEQYF
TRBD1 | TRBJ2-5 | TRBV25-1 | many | TGTGCCAGCAGTGAAAGACAGGGGAAAAGAGGGCAAGAGACCCAGTACTTC | CASSERQGKRGQETQYF
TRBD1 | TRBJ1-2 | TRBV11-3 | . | TGTGCCAGCAGCTCCGGACAGGGGGGACGCTACACCTTC | CASSSGQGGRYTF
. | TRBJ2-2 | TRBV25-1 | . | TGTGCCAGCAGTGAATGGGCTGGGGCGAACACCGGGGAGCTGTTTTTT | CASSEWAGANTGELFF
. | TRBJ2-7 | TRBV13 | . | TGTGCCAGCAGCCCAAGCGACACGATCTCCTACGAGCAGTACTTC | CASSPSDTISYEQYF
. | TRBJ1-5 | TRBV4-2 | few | TGTGCCAGCAGCCAAGACGGGGCGACCGATCAGCCCCAGCATTTT | CASSQDGATDQPQHF
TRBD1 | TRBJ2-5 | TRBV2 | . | TGTGCCACAACAGGGGATGCTGAGCAGTACTTC | CATTGDAEQYF
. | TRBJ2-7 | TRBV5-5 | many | TGTGCCAGCAGCTTGGGACTCCTTGCCTACGAGCAGTACTTC | CASSLGLLAYEQYF
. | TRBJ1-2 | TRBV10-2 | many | TGCGCCAGCAGGGGAAGGGGGATCTCGAGCTACACCTTC | CASRGRGISSYTF
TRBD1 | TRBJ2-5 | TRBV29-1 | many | TGCAGCGGGGGGACAGGGGGCTTAGAGACCCAGTACTTC | CSGGTGGLETQYF
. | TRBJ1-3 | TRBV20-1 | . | TGCAGTGCTAGTCCGGGGAGCTCTGGAAACACCATATATTTT | CSASPGSSGNTIYF
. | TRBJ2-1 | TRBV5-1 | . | TGCGCCAGCAGCTTCTCCAACCGGGGTGAGCAGTTCTTC | CASSFSNRGEQFF
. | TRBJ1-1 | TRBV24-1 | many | TGTGCCAGCGGGGGGATGAACACTGAAGCTTTCTTT | CASGGMNTEAFF
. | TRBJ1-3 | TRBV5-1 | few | TGCGCCAGCAGCTTGGGTTTCTCAGCCGGAGTTCCTGGAAACACCATATATTTT | CASSLGFSAGVPGNTIYF
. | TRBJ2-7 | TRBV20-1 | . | TGCAGTGCTAGCGGACAGAACTACGAGCAGTACTTC | CSASGQNYEQYF
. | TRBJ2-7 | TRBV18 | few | TGTGCCAGCTCACCTCGGGGCAGATACTACGAGCAGTACTTC | CASSPRGRYYEQYF